This record looks at one T cell receptor beta chain sequence and its context. It lacks a known antigen. No base quality information exists; no much larger clone differs at one position. Including the terminal cysteine and phenylalanine, the CDR3 comprises 13 residues. This entry keeps only the CDR3 DNA: 39 bases, framed from base 1. Trimming removed 9 bases from V and 3 bases from J; the gene matches leave 7 bases unexplained. The germline V gene encodes CDR1 SEHNR and CDR2 FQNEAQ (reference sequence). The immunoSEQ Assay, a bias-controlled multiplex PCR, was used to amplify TCRbeta CDR3 regions from genomic DNA. In the authors' own workflow: Within the assay, amplification of reference gene primers was used to estimate how many nucleated cells each sample contained. Sequence reads were collapsed and filtered to measure the absolute abundance of every unique TCRbeta CDR3 rearrangement. For each sample, productive Simpson clonality was calculated as the square root of Simpson's diversity index over productive rearrangements. Sourced from immuneACCESS, this table was stored by TCRdb with only in-frame sequences that have V and J called. A share of the clones is absent; for the studies checked, an unresolved V gene accounts for under half, and the remainder has no known explanation. That table furnishes V, J and clone size, whereas the DNA furnished D and trimming. For this sample there are roughly 240,000 clones; roughly 82% appear just once. The leading ten clones occupy 4% to 5% of the sample.

This specimen comes from a study of blood T cell repertoires in COVID-19 (dated by TCRdb to the early 2020s). Regarding the study in general: Samples covering the acute and convalescent phases of COVID-19 were provided by collaborators in the United States, Italy and Spain. The prospective study material was composed of cDNA or gDNA derived from T cells, B-cell-depleted T cells, or PBMCs. Nearly every sample came with metadata listing a de-identified subject ID, COVID-19 status, age in years and sex. Subjects who had been exposed to COVID-19, were actively infected with it, or had recovered from it provided the deeply sampled blood TCRbeta repertoires that made up the dataset. The repertoires were released in a freely available public database intended as a resource for research on the immune response to SARS-CoV-2. Samples were obtained from the ongoing ImmuneRACE study (first 160 participants) and from 1,200 or so subjects provided by 6 global collaborators. Where available, HLA class I and class II types were taken from metadata supplied by the sample provider and were not determined by assay-based typing.

General findings and caveats noted by the study authors: The amount of clinical and demographic metadata varied by source and participant and was provided uncurated.

The collaborating institutions used their own protocols to collect whole blood in K2EDTA tubes. For TCRbeta analysis, collaborators shipped samples in one of three forms: frozen whole blood, isolated PBMCs, or DNA extracted from either of those sample types. Specimen: peripheral blood. The receptor's source is a woman in her 70s with acute or convalescent COVID-19. The chain is assembled from TRBV7-9 and TRBJ2-7, and 8 junctional nucleotides match TRBD2. The DNA reads TGTGCCAGTACGGGCACTAGCGGCTACGAGCAGTACTTC. The encoded protein is CASTGTSGYEQYF.